The source of this T cell receptor beta chain is a study of T cells after yellow fever vaccination. Conversion of TCR transcripts into cDNA relied on 5'RACE template switching, which added a universal primer site and UMIs. Using its own MiXCR run on the 5' RACE reads, TCRdb lists one record per CDR3 protein. Among 300,000 to 400,000 distinct CDR3 sequences, around 13% were seen once, and the ten largest hold more than 3%. The germline CDR1 and CDR2 sequences are LGHNA and YSLEER. With 3 bases removed from V and 5 bases from J, the gap between germline ends came to 4 bases. This CDR3 contains 12 residues.

This TCR was recovered from a man younger than 35 who received the YFV17D yellow fever vaccine. Specimen: CD4+ T cells sorted from PBMCs, collected 15 days after the yellow fever booster vaccination. This chain joins TRBV4-3 and TRBJ1-4, with D unresolved. CDR3 sequence (DNA): TGCGCCAGCAGCCAGCGCAATGAAAAACTGTTTTTT. This encodes CASSQRNEKLFF.